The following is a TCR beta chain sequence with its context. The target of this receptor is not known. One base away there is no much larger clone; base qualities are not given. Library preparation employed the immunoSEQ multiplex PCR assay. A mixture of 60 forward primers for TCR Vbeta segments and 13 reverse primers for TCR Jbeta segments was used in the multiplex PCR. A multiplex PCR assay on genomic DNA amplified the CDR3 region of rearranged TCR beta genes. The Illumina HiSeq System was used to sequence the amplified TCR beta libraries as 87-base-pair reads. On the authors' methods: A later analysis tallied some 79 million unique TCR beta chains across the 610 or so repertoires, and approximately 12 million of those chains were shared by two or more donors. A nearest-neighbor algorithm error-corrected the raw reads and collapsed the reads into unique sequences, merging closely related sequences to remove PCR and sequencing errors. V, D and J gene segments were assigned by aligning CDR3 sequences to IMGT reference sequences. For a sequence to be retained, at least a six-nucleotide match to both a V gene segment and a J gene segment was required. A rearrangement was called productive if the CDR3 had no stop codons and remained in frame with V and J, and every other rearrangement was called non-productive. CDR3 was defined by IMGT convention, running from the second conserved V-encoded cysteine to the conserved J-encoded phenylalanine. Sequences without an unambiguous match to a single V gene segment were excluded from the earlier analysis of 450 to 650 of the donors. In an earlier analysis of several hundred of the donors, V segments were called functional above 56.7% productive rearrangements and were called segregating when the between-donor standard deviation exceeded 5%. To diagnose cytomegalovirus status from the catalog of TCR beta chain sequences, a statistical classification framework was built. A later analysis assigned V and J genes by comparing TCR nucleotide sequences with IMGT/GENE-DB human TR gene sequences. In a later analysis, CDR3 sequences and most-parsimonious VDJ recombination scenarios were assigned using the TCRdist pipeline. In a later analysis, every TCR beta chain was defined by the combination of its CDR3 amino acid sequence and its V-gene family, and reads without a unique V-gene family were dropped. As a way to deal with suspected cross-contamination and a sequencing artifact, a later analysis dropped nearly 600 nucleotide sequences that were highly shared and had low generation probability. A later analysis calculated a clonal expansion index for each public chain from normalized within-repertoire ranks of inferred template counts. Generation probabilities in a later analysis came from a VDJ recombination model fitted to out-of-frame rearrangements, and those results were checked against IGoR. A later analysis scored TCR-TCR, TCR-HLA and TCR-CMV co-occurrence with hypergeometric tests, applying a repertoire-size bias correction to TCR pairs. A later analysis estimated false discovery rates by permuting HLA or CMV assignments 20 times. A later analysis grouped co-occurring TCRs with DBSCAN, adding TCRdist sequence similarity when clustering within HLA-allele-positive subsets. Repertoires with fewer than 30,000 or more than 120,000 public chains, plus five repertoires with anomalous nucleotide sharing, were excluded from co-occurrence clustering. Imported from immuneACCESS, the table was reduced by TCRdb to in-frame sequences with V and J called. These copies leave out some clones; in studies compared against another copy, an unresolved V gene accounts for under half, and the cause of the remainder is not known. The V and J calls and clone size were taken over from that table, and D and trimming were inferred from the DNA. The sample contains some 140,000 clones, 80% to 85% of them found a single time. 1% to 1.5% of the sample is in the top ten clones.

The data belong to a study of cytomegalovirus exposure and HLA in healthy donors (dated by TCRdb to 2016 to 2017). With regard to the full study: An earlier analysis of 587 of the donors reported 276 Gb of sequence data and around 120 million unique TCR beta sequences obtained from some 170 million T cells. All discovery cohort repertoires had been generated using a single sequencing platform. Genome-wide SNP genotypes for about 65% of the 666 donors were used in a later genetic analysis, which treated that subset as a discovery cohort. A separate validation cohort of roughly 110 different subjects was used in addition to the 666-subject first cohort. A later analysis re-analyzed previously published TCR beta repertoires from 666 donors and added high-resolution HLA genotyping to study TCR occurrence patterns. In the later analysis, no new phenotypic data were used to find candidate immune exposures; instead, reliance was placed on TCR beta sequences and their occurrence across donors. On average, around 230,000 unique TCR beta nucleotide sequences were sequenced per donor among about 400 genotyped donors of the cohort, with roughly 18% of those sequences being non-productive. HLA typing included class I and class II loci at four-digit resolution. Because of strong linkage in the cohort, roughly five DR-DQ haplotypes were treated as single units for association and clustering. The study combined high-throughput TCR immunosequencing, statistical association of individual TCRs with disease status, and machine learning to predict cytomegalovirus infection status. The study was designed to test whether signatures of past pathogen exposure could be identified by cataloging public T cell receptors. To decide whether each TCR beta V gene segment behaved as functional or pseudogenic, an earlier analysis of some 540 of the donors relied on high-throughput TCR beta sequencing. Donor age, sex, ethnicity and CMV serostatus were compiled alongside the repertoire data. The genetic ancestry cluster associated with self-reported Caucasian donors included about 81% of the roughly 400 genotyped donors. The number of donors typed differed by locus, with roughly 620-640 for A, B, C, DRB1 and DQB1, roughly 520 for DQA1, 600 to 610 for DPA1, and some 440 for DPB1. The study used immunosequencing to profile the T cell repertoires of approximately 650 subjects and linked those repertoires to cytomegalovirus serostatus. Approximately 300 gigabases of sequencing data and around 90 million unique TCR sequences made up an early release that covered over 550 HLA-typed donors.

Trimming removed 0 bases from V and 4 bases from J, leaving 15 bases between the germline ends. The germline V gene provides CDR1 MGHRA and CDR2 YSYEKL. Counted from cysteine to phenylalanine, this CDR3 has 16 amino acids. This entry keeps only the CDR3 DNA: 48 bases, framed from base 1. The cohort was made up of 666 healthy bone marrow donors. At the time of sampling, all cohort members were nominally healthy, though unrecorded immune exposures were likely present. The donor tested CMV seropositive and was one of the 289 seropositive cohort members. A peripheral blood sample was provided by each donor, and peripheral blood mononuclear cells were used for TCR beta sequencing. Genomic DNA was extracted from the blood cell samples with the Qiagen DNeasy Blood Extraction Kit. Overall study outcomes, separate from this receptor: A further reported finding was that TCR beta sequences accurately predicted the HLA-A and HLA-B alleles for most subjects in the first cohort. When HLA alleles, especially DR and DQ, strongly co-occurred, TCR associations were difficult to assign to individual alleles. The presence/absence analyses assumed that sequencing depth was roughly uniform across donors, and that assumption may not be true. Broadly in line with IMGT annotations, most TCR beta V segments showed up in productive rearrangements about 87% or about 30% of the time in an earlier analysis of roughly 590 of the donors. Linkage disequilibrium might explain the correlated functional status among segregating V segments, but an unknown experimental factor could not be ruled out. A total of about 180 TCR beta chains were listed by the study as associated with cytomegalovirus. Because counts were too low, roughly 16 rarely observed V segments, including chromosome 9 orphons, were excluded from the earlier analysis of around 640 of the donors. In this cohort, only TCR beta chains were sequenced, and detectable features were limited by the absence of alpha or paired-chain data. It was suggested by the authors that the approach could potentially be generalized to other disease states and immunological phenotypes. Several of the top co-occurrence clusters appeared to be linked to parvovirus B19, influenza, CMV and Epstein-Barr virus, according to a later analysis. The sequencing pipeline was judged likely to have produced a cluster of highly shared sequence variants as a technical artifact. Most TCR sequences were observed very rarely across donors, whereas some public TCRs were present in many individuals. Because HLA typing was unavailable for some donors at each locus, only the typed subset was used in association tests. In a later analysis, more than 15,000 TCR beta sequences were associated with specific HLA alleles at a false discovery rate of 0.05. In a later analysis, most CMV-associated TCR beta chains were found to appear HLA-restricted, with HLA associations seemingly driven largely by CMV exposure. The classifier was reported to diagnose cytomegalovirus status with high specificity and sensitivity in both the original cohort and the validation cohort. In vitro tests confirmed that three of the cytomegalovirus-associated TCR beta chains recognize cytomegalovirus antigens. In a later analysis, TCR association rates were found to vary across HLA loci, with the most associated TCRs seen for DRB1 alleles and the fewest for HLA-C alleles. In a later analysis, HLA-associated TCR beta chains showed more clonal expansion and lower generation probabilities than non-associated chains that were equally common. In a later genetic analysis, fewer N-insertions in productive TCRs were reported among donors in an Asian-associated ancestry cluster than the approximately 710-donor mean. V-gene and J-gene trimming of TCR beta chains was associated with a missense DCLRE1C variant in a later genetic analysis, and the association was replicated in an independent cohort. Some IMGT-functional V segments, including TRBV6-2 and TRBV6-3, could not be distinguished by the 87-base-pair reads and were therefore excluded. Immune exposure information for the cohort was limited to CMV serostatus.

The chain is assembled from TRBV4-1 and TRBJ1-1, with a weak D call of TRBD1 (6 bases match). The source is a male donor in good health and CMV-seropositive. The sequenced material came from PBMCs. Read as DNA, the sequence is TGCGCCAGCAGCCAAGATCATCCGGGGGGCGGCACTGAAGCTTTCTTT. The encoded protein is CASSQDHPGGGTEAFF.